This T cell receptor beta chain was identified in a study of blood T cell repertoires in COVID-19. Study context: The United States, Italy and Spain supplied acute and convalescent COVID-19 samples. Sources were T cells, B-cell-depleted T cells, or PBMCs; the material itself was cDNA or gDNA.

The CDR3 is made up of 17 amino acids. CDR1 and CDR2 from the germline V gene are SEHNR and FQNEAQ (reference sequence). The V and J ends lost 5 bases and 8 bases, in that order; junction bases with no gene match: 14. This clone was seen a handful of times. Source study methods: Amplifying reference gene primers gave estimates of nucleated cell counts. Method: immunoSEQ multiplex PCR; TCRdb's copy keeps in-frame clones and lacks some. That table furnishes V, J and clone size, whereas the DNA furnished D and trimming. Here the sample spans roughly 70,000 clones, about 85% being singletons. Sequenced input: peripheral blood. J is TRBJ1-3 and V is TRBV7-9; 11 nucleotides agree with TRBD1. The TCR was taken from a man aged 65-85 years with active COVID-19. The CDR3 sequence: CASSNRDGQGAWDTIYF. For the CDR3, the DNA is TGTGCCAGCAGCAACCGCGACGGACAGGGGGCCTGGGACACCATATATTTT.